This T cell receptor (beta chain) was recovered during a study of CD8+ T cells in alopecia areata. RNA extraction and reverse transcription yielded cDNA as sequencing template. Clones were sequenced by immunoSEQ multiplex PCR, and TCRdb holds only the in-frame ones, with some missing. The table records roughly 150,000 clones, around half of them present only once. The investigators collected lesional scalp punch biopsies and peripheral blood from alopecia areata patients. Findings and caveats of the study: Lesional scalp, notably in alopecia totalis/universalis, had clonality above that of normal scalp. Scalp sample data also include resident alphabeta T cells from normal skin.

The V gene end was trimmed by 4 bases and the J gene end by 4 bases; junction bases not matched to a gene: 12. The CDR3 is made up of 16 amino acids. Germline values: CDR1 LGHNA, CDR2 YSLEER. Concerning this clone: The antigen remains unidentified.

This chain connects TRBV4-3 to TRBJ2-7; 8 bases line up with TRBD2. This receptor was taken from a human donor with alopecia areata. Sequencing used CD8+ T cells sorted from blood, obtained at week 0. CDR3 sequence reads: CASSPSPSGGEYEQYF. Here the CDR3 DNA reads TGCGCCAGCAGCCCCAGCCCGAGCGGGGGAGAGTACGAGCAGTACTTC.